The 30 T cell receptor beta chains in this list originate from one sample, sequenced in a study of T cell clonotyping in hematopoietic cell transplantation. Time point noted: recipient sample about 28 days before transplant, after cytoreduction. The repertoire was sequenced with immunoSEQ multiplex PCR; TCRdb's copy has only in-frame clones and lacks some. The repertoire consists of 7,000 or so clones, with around 90% occurring once and the leading ten covering roughly 6.8%. The specimen was peripheral blood mononuclear cells, collected before stem cell transplant. The source of these receptors is a man in his sixties with acute myeloid leukemia. Some clones in this sample may be carry-over from other donors' samples.

The chain has TRBV2 and TRBJ1-5; D is unclear. The germline V gene encodes CDR1 SNHLY and CDR2 FYNNEI. The length of the CDR3 is 13 residues. Trimming took 8 bases from V and 6 from J, leaving 14 bases between them. The CDR3 reads CASGELRAQPQHF. For the CDR3, the DNA is TGTGCCAGCGGGGAATTGAGGGCTCAGCCCCAGCATTTT.

In the case of this clone: At one boundary the junction diverges from the germline segment, which might be a read error. The V call is TRBV2, the J call TRBJ2-7; 7 nucleotides line up with TRBD1. The CDR3 is 11 amino acids. Germline V gene data show CDR1 as SNHLY and CDR2 as FYNNEI. CDR3 DNA sequence: TGTGCCAGCAGTGACCAGACAGGGTCTTTCTTC. Encoded protein: CASSDQTGSFF. Using reference TRBV2 and TRBJ2-7 for the parts outside the CDR3, the full variable domain is EPEVTQTPSHQVTQMGQEVILRCVPISNHLYFYWYRQILGQKVEFLVSFYNNEISEKSEIFDDQFSVERPDGSNFTLKIRSTKLEDSAMYFCASSDQTGSFFGPGTRLTVT.

The CDR3: CASSVDRGAVTEAFF. Written as DNA, the CDR3 is TGCGCCAGCAGTGTTGACAGGGGGGCGGTAACTGAAGCTTTCTTT. J is TRBJ1-1 and V is TRBV10-2; 9 bases are a match to TRBD1. Germline CDR1 and CDR2: WSHSY and SAAADI. This CDR3 is built from 15 residues. The trim removed 4 bases at V and 5 bases at J, leaving 8 bases unmatched.

The J gene is TRBJ2-2, the V gene TRBV6-6, with 8 bases aligning to TRBD2. The CDR3 loop spans 16 amino acids. Germline V gene lookup returns CDR1 MNHNY and CDR2 SVGAGI (reference sequence). Trimming at V came to 6 bases and at J to 1 base, leaving 7 bases not matched to a gene. CDR3 bases: TGTGCCAGCAGATTTTTGGCGGGAGGGAACACCGGGGAGCTGTTTTTT. Translated: CASRFLAGGNTGELFF.

Comment on this clone: The CDR3 does not close with the conserved phenylalanine or tryptophan, likely indicating a read error. It is unclear where the CDR3 begins or ends on the DNA, so no DNA is shown, and the CDR3 is as TCRdb lists it. This rearrangement joins TRBV10-3 to TRBJ2-3; the DNA was not used to check the table's D call, TRBD1. The CDR3 comprises 13 residues, both ends counted. CDR1 and CDR2 from the germline V gene are ENHRY and SYGVKD. CDR3 sequence: CAISESGKGTGEV.

This clone was seen a handful of times. The chain couples TRBV7-2 to TRBJ2-5, with D unclear. The CDR3 consists of 14 residues. The germline V and J ends were trimmed by 2 bases and 4 bases, with 11 bases remaining between them. Germline V gene lookup returns CDR1 SGHTA and CDR2 FQGNSA. CDR3 residues: CASSLWDIRETQYF. The CDR3 region has the DNA TGTGCCAGCAGCTTATGGGATATAAGAGAGACCCAGTACTTC.

The J gene is TRBJ2-7, the V gene TRBV14, with D unresolved. Germline V gene sequence: CDR1 SGHDN, CDR2 FVKESK. Trimming cost V 0 bases and J 0 bases, with 15 bases left between them. The CDR3 runs to 17 residues. DNA for the CDR3: TGTGCCAGCAGCCAAGATCTTTCCCCCGGGTACTCCTACGAGCAGTACTTC. Protein sequence: CASSQDLSPGYSYEQYF.

This chain connects TRBV4-1 to TRBJ1-2, with TRBD1 matching 7 bases. The CDR3 covers 16 residues. The germline V gene encodes CDR1 MGHRA and CDR2 YSYEKL. V shed 3 bases and J 1 base; nucleotides not matched to a gene: 8. The CDR3 region has the DNA TGCGCCAGCAGCCAGCAACACAGGGGTTTTAACTATGGCTACACCTTC. Translation: CASSQQHRGFNYGYTF.

The V gene is TRBV2, the J gene TRBJ1-5, with 8 nucleotides matching TRBD1. CDR1 SNHLY and CDR2 FYNNEI come from the germline V gene. The CDR3 is 14 residues long. Trimming at V came to 7 bases and at J to 3 bases, leaving 5 bases not matched to a gene. CDR3 protein: CASKTGANNQPQHF. The CDR3 DNA sequence: TGTGCCAGCAAGACAGGGGCTAACAATCAGCCCCAGCATTTT.

The chain joins TRBV19 to TRBJ1-2, with D uncertain. This CDR3 has 15 residues. From germline, CDR1 is LNHDA and CDR2 SQIVND (reference sequence). Trimming removed 3 bases from V and 1 base from J, with 12 bases in between. Written as DNA, the CDR3 is TGTGCCAGTAGTATGAACCCCCAGAGTAACTATGGCTACACCTTC. As protein: CASSMNPQSNYGYTF.

The chain joins TRBV29-1 to TRBJ1-3; a weak D match, TRBD1 (6 bases). The CDR3 length is 13 residues. V shed 5 bases and J shed 2 bases, with 10 bases lying between them. Germline CDR1 SQVTM, CDR2 ANQGSEA. CDR3 protein: CSVHGDTGNTIYF. The CDR3, as DNA: TGCAGCGTTCACGGGGACACTGGAAACACCATATATTTT.

The chain couples TRBV9 to TRBJ2-2; a weak D match, TRBD1 (6 bases). Looked up from germline, CDR1 is SGDLS and CDR2 is YYNGEE. Trimming took 0 bases from V and 5 from J, leaving 14 bases between them. The CDR3 contains 16 residues. The CDR3 loop is CASSVDVGAGTGELFF. DNA for the CDR3: TGTGCCAGCAGCGTAGATGTGGGGGCGGGTACCGGGGAGCTGTTTTTT.

The CDR3: CASSPGRQETQYF. The CDR3 coding sequence is TGTGCCAGTAGTCCGGGCCGACAAGAGACCCAGTACTTC. The chain carries TRBV19 and TRBJ2-5; no definite D call. This CDR3 has 13 amino acids. In germline, CDR1 is LNHDA, CDR2 SQIVND (reference sequence). The germline V and J ends were trimmed by 5 bases and 2 bases, with 9 bases remaining between them.

J is TRBJ1-2 and V is TRBV25-1; 7 bases are a match to TRBD1. CDR1 MGHDK and CDR2 SYGVNS come from the germline V gene. V lost 2 bases, J lost 4 bases, and 4 bases stayed unmatched. CDR3 length equals 14 residues. The CDR3: CASSEPGTVYGYTF. The CDR3, as DNA: TGTGCCAGCAGTGAACCCGGGACAGTCTATGGCTACACCTTC.

The chain couples TRBV7-8 to TRBJ1-5; D might be TRBD1 (5 bases). The CDR3 has 14 amino acids. V was cut by 10 bases and J by 5 bases, with 18 bases left in between. Germline CDR1 SGHVS, CDR2 FQNEAQ. CDR3 protein: CATHDSGEDQPQHF. The CDR3, as DNA: TGTGCCACTCACGACAGTGGGGAGGATCAGCCCCAGCATTTT.

J is TRBJ1-5 and V is TRBV28, with 8 bases lining up with TRBD1. The V gene's germline CDR1 is MDHEN and CDR2 SYDVKM. There are 15 residues in the CDR3. V lost 3 bases, J lost 8 bases, and 9 bases stayed unmatched. The CDR3 bases are TGTGCCAGCAGTTTTGGGGACAGGTCTGTTAAGCCCCAGCATTTT. It codes for CASSFGDRSVKPQHF. Full variable domain (rest looked up from reference TRBV28 and TRBJ1-5): DVKVTQSSRYLVKRTGEKVFLECVQDMDHENMFWYRQDPGLGLRLIYFSYDVKMKEKGDIPEGYSVSREKKERFSLILESASTNQTSMYLCASSFGDRSVKPQHFGDGTRLSIL.

The V and J genes are TRBV7-3 and TRBJ2-1; D may match TRBD1 or TRBD2 (5 bases each). V lost 1 base and J 3 bases, leaving 10 bases between the germline ends. There are 15 residues in the CDR3. Germline CDR1 SGHTA, CDR2 FQGTGA. The CDR3: CASSLNVGVYNEQFF. The DNA for the CDR3 is TGTGCCAGCAGCTTAAACGTGGGGGTCTACAATGAGCAGTTCTTC.

This clone was observed a single time. V is TRBV19 and J is TRBJ1-3; D unresolved. Germline CDR1 and CDR2: LNHDA and SQIVND (reference sequence). The CDR3 length is 13 residues. V was cut by 5 bases and J by 4 bases, with 9 bases left in between. Written as DNA, the CDR3 is TGTGCCAGTAGTCCGCGGACCGGAAACACCATATATTTT. Protein product: CASSPRTGNTIYF.

This CDR3 reads CASWGRVMNQPQHF. The CDR3 nucleotides are TGTGCCAGCTGGGGCAGGGTGATGAATCAGCCCCAGCATTTT. The genes are TRBV28 and TRBJ1-5; a possible D gene is TRBD1 (5 bases). The V gene's germline CDR1 is MDHEN and CDR2 SYDVKM. The CDR3 has 14 residues. Trimming removed 8 bases at V and 4 bases at J, with 15 bases between.

The rearrangement links TRBV9 to TRBJ2-7; 8 nucleotides line up with TRBD2. The germline gives CDR1 SGDLS, CDR2 YYNGEE. There are 14 residues in the CDR3. The V and J ends lost 3 bases and 1 base, in that order; junction bases with no gene match: 3. This CDR3 is CASSAGTRSYEQYF. DNA of the CDR3: TGTGCCAGCAGCGCCGGGACTAGGTCCTACGAGCAGTACTTC. The entire variable domain, with the rest obtained from reference TRBV9 and TRBJ2-7, is as follows: DSGVTQTPKHLITATGQRVTLRCSPRSGDLSVYWYQQSLDQGLQFLIQYYNGEERAKGNILERFSAQQFPDLHSELNLSSLELGDSALYFCASSAGTRSYEQYFGPGTRLTVT.

The chain joins TRBV6-1 to TRBJ2-7, with 10 bases aligning to TRBD1. CDR3 length equals 16 residues. Unmatched junction bases numbered 7, after V lost 1 base and J lost 4 bases. From germline, CDR1 is MNHNS and CDR2 SASEGT. CDR3 sequence reads: CASSEEDRGLRYEQYF. The CDR3 bases are TGTGCCAGCAGTGAAGAAGACAGGGGGCTGAGGTACGAGCAGTACTTC.

This chain links TRBV5-1 with TRBJ2-1, with unresolved D. This CDR3 spans 13 amino acids. Germline V gives CDR1 SGHRS, CDR2 YFSETQ. V shed 0 bases and J shed 3 bases, with 4 bases lying between them. The CDR3 is CASSLGYYNEQFF. CDR3 DNA sequence: TGCGCCAGCAGCTTGGGCTACTACAATGAGCAGTTCTTC.

The chain carries TRBV2 and TRBJ1-1, with 11 bases that match TRBD1. The V gene end was trimmed by 7 bases and the J gene end by 1 base; junction bases not matched to a gene: 5. Germline V CDR1 and CDR2: SNHLY, FYNNEI. CDR3 length: 15 residues. CDR3 nucleotide sequence: TGTGCCAGCAAGCCAGGACAGGGGGCGAACACTGAAGCTTTCTTT. Translating it yields CASKPGQGANTEAFF.

The chain uses TRBV2 and TRBJ2-3; 7 positions agree with TRBD1. The V gene end was trimmed by 3 bases and the J gene end by 0 bases; junction bases not matched to a gene: 3. Germline V gene lookup returns CDR1 SNHLY and CDR2 FYNNEI. The CDR3 is made up of 15 amino acids. The CDR3 is CASSDDRASTDTQYF. The CDR3 DNA reads TGTGCCAGCAGTGACGACAGGGCTAGCACAGATACGCAGTATTTT.

The gene calls are TRBV27 and TRBJ2-7, with D possibly being TRBD1 (6 bases). V lost 1 base and J 2 bases, leaving 9 bases between the germline ends. The CDR3 has 14 residues. CDR1 is MNHEY, CDR2 SMNVEV, per germline (reference sequence). CDR3 sequence reads: CASSLFGQPYEQYF. DNA of the CDR3: TGTGCCAGCAGTTTATTCGGACAGCCCTACGAGCAGTACTTC.

The J gene is TRBJ2-1, the V gene TRBV10-3; 8 bases match TRBD2. This CDR3 spans 15 amino acids. With V trimmed by 3 bases and J by 4 bases, 5 bases remained unmatched. The V gene's germline CDR1 is ENHRY and CDR2 SYGVKD. CDR3 region: CAISESTSDYNEQFF. The DNA for the CDR3 is TGTGCCATCAGTGAATCGACTAGCGATTACAATGAGCAGTTCTTC.

This chain connects TRBV10-2 to TRBJ2-2; maybe TRBD1 (5 bases). Germline V gene data show CDR1 as WSHSY and CDR2 as SAAADI. V was pared by 8 bases and J by 1 base, with 11 bases between. This CDR3 spans 14 amino acids. DNA of the CDR3: TGCGCCAGCTCCAGGGCAGGGAACACCGGGGAGCTGTTTTTT. This codes for CASSRAGNTGELFF.

V usage is TRBV11-2 and J usage is TRBJ2-6, with TRBD2 matching 14 bases. Per the germline V gene, CDR1 is SGHAT and CDR2 is FQNNGV. There are 20 residues in the CDR3. The J segment lost 0 bases and the V segment lost 0 bases, leaving 4 bases of the junction unmatched. The CDR3 loop reads CASSLEGLAGAYSGANVLTF. In nucleotides, the CDR3 is TGTGCCAGCAGCTTAGAGGGACTAGCGGGAGCCTACTCTGGGGCCAACGTCCTGACTTTC.

This chain joins TRBV30 and TRBJ2-1; D gene ambiguous. V shed 3 bases and J shed 1 base, with 13 bases lying between them. CDR3 length: 15 amino acids. Per the germline V gene, CDR1 is GTSNPN and CDR2 is SVGIG (reference sequence). CDR3 in amino acids: CAWSAADKSYNEQFF. In nucleotides, the CDR3 is TGTGCCTGGAGCGCCGCCGATAAATCCTACAATGAGCAGTTCTTC.

This chain connects TRBV28 to TRBJ2-2, with D uncertain. This CDR3 contains 14 residues. Trimming took 7 bases from V and 3 from J, leaving 12 bases between them. Germline V CDR1 and CDR2: MDHEN, SYDVKM. The CDR3 protein is CASKVPGDTGELFF. In DNA, the CDR3 is TGTGCCAGCAAGGTACCAGGAGACACCGGGGAGCTGTTTTTT. Full variable domain (outside the CDR3, taken from reference TRBV28 and TRBJ2-2): DVKVTQSSRYLVKRTGEKVFLECVQDMDHENMFWYRQDPGLGLRLIYFSYDVKMKEKGDIPEGYSVSREKKERFSLILESASTNQTSMYLCASKVPGDTGELFFGEGSRLTVL.